This record covers a single T cell receptor (beta chain). The antigen is undetermined. CDR1 is SGHAT, CDR2 FQNNGV, per germline. The J segment lost 4 bases and the V segment lost 5 bases, leaving 6 bases of the junction unmatched. The CDR3 consists of 16 residues. MiXCR, applied by TCRdb to the reads, yields one record per CDR3 protein. The repertoire includes a few hundred thousand distinct CDR3 sequences, approximately 40% of them detected once, and 48% sits in the top ten. The sample comes from a study of T cell repertoires in cytomegalovirus infection. Study as a whole: Selected CMV epitopes included recently identified HLA-C-restricted ones as well as well-studied HLA-B-restricted ones. TCR beta signatures that were public indicated CMV infection and matching HLA type.

Findings of the study overall: Ex vivo, HLA-C-restricted CMV-specific TCR beta clonotypes prevailed over the rest of the response. Identification of carriers of CMV plus the relevant HLA was achieved through cumulative public TCR beta family frequency.

The sequence was obtained from a human donor in good health (CMV status not recorded). Some clones in this sample may be carry-over from other donors' samples. V usage is TRBV11-2 and J usage is TRBJ2-1, with 12 bases aligning to TRBD2. Sequenced here: cultured PBMCs, sampled from culture after CMV antigen stimulation. The CDR3 loop is CASSGQTSGGYNEQFF. As DNA, the CDR3 is TGTGCCAGCAGCGGACAGACTAGCGGGGGTTACAATGAGCAGTTCTTC.